This T cell receptor (beta chain) was sequenced in a study of human T cells and chemical hapten exposure. The overall study: Predominantly women, the patients had alopecia areata, totalis or universalis.

A note on this clonotype: The antigen is unknown.

Findings and limits, study-wide: With DPC sensitization, TCRs exceeding 1 in 1000 frequency showed no change.

The germline gives CDR1 SGHNT, CDR2 YYREEE (reference sequence). This CDR3 has 12 residues. V was trimmed by 4 bases and J by 5 bases, leaving 9 bases between them. Unique molecular identifiers were affixed to discrete cDNA molecules within the library. TCRdb redid the calling of the RACE reads with MiXCR, one entry per CDR3 protein. The data show 110,000 or so distinct CDR3 sequences, about a tenth seen once. As to time point: patch test 2, 6 weeks after DPC sensitization. Treatment defined: therapeutic diphenylcyclopropenone sensitization with weekly scalp DPC. The sequence came from a woman aged 40 to 55 with alopecia areata. Some clones in this sample may be carry-over from other donors' samples. This chain uses TRBV5-4 with TRBJ1-1; D is undetermined. The sample was whole blood, taken in connection with sensitization to the hapten diphenylcyclopropenone (DPC). The CDR3 DNA follows: TGTGCCAGCAGCCTTCAGGAAACTGAAGCTTTCTTT. Encoded protein: CASSLQETEAFF.